The clone carrying this T cell receptor (beta chain) is medium-sized by share. Its antigen remains unidentified. These data come from a study of lung T cells in sarcoidosis with Löfgren's syndrome. Study details: Sarcoidosis features CD4+ T cell accumulation in bronchoalveolar lavage fluid.

V shed 3 bases and J shed 7 bases, with 16 bases lying between them. The CDR3 runs to 15 residues. From germline, CDR1 is MRHNA and CDR2 SNTAGT. Study-wide results and caveats: Löfgren's syndrome patients reportedly showed greatest TRAV12-1 and TRBV2 expansion versus controls.

TCRdb itself ran the reads through MiXCR, one entry per CDR3 protein. The profile shows 1,500 to 2,000 distinct CDR3 sequences, 28% of them singletons. This rearrangement joins TRBV6-4 to TRBJ2-1, with D hard to call. The specimen sequenced was CD4+ T cells from bronchoalveolar lavage. This TCR was recovered from a human donor with sarcoidosis (Löfgren's syndrome or another form), or a control subject (not recorded which). DNA for the CDR3: TGTGCCAGCAGTGATAGTAGGGCCCAGAAGAATGAGCAGTTCTTC. This codes for CASSDSRAQKNEQFF.